This is a list of T cell receptor beta chains from one sample in a study of cytomegalovirus exposure and HLA in healthy donors. TCRdb keeps only in-frame clones here, not all; method: immunoSEQ multiplex PCR. The sample contains some 190,000 clones, around 88% of which appear only once. Specimen: PBMCs. The receptor set was obtained from a man between 40 and 49 years old in good health and CMV-seropositive. Both conserved end residues are part of each CDR3. The D gene is left open where the match is weak. A row's size may be missing; if present it is once, few, many or a size class.

clone_size: -
j_call: TRBJ2-2
d_call: -
v_call: TRBV19
cdr3_nt: TGTGCCAGTAGTATAGACCCACGACTAAACACCGGGGAGCTGTTTTTT
cdr3_aa: CASSIDPRLNTGELFF

clone_size: once
j_call: TRBJ2-4
d_call: TRBD1
v_call: TRBV28
cdr3_nt: TGTGCCAGCGGAACTCCGGGACAGGGGTCAAACATTCAGTACTTC
cdr3_aa: CASGTPGQGSNIQYF

clone_size: -
j_call: TRBJ2-3
d_call: -
v_call: TRBV9
cdr3_nt: TGTGCCAGCAGCCAGACACTGATTAGCACAGATACGCAGTATTTT
cdr3_aa: CASSQTLISTDTQYF

clone_size: -
j_call: TRBJ1-5
d_call: -
v_call: TRBV6-1
cdr3_nt: TGTGCCAGCAGTGCCTCAGGAGGGCTGGATCAGCCCCAGCATTTT
cdr3_aa: CASSASGGLDQPQHF

clone_size: -
j_call: TRBJ2-3
d_call: -
v_call: TRBV19
cdr3_nt: TGTGCCAGTAGTATCATTAGCGGACTCGCAGGGGATACGCAGTATTTT
cdr3_aa: CASSIISGLAGDTQYF

clone_size: -
j_call: TRBJ1-2
d_call: -
v_call: TRBV25-1
cdr3_nt: TGTGCCAGCAGCAAAGACAGTTCCTATGGCTACACCTTC
cdr3_aa: CASSKDSSYGYTF

clone_size: -
j_call: TRBJ2-7
d_call: TRBD1
v_call: TRBV5-4
cdr3_nt: TGTGCCAGCAGCTTGCAGGGGGCCTACGAGCAGTACTTC
cdr3_aa: CASSLQGAYEQYF

clone_size: few
j_call: TRBJ1-1
d_call: -
v_call: TRBV30
cdr3_nt: TGTGCCTGGAGTGAAGGGGTGATGAACACTGAAGCTTTCTTT
cdr3_aa: CAWSEGVMNTEAFF

clone_size: -
j_call: TRBJ1-2
d_call: -
v_call: TRBV28
cdr3_nt: TGTGCCAGCACCACGGGTAGCTATGGCTACACCTTC
cdr3_aa: CASTTGSYGYTF

clone_size: -
j_call: TRBJ2-1
d_call: -
v_call: TRBV5-1
cdr3_nt: TGCGCCAGCAGCTTGCTCCTCGGGTCCTACAATGAGCAGTTCTTC
cdr3_aa: CASSLLLGSYNEQFF

clone_size: -
j_call: TRBJ2-1
d_call: TRBD2
v_call: TRBV6-1
cdr3_nt: TGTGCCAGCAGTGCTGTTATCGCGGGAGCCTACGAGCAGTTCTTC
cdr3_aa: CASSAVIAGAYEQFF

clone_size: -
j_call: TRBJ2-7
d_call: TRBD1
v_call: TRBV11-2
cdr3_nt: TGTGCCAGCCGAAATTGGGACAGCTCCTACGAGCAGTACTTC
cdr3_aa: CASRNWDSSYEQYF

clone_size: -
j_call: TRBJ2-3
d_call: -
v_call: TRBV15
cdr3_nt: TGTGCCACCAGCAGAGAGATTGCTAGCGTAACAGATACGCAGTATTTT
cdr3_aa: CATSREIASVTDTQYF

clone_size: -
j_call: TRBJ2-7
d_call: -
v_call: TRBV6-5
cdr3_nt: TGTGCCAGCAGTTACAGCTACTCCGGGAACTACGAGCAGTACTTC
cdr3_aa: CASSYSYSGNYEQYF

clone_size: -
j_call: TRBJ2-3
d_call: TRBD2
v_call: TRBV11-2
cdr3_nt: TGTGCCAGCAGCTTGGACGGACTAGCTGTCTACTCGGTGGATACGCAGTATTTT
cdr3_aa: CASSLDGLAVYSVDTQYF

clone_size: -
j_call: TRBJ2-7
d_call: TRBD1
v_call: TRBV7-8
cdr3_nt: TGTGCCAGCAGCTCCCGGGACAGGGAACATTGGGAGCAGTACTTC
cdr3_aa: CASSSRDREHWEQYF

clone_size: -
j_call: TRBJ1-2
d_call: -
v_call: TRBV5-1
cdr3_nt: TGCGCCAGCAGCTTGGGACAGATCGCGGACTATGGCTACACCTTC
cdr3_aa: CASSLGQIADYGYTF

clone_size: -
j_call: TRBJ2-3
d_call: TRBD2
v_call: TRBV19
cdr3_nt: TGTGCCAGTAGCACGGGACTAGGCACGCAGTATTTT
cdr3_aa: CASSTGLGTQYF

clone_size: -
j_call: TRBJ2-6
d_call: TRBD1
v_call: TRBV28
cdr3_nt: TGTGCCAGCAGTGTACCACTTGGGACAGGGGGCATTGGGGCCAACGGCCTGACTTTC
cdr3_aa: CASSVPLGTGGIGANGLTF

clone_size: -
j_call: TRBJ2-2
d_call: TRBD1
v_call: TRBV19
cdr3_nt: TGTGCCAGTAGTATTGGGGACAGGGGTTCCCTCGGGGGGGCCGGGGAGCTGTTTTTT
cdr3_aa: CASSIGDRGSLGGAGELFF

clone_size: -
j_call: TRBJ1-4
d_call: TRBD1
v_call: TRBV18
cdr3_nt: TGTGCCAGCTCACCACCGGGGACAGGGGTATCGGGAGAAAAACTGTTTTTT
cdr3_aa: CASSPPGTGVSGEKLFF

clone_size: -
j_call: TRBJ2-1
d_call: -
v_call: TRBV6-6
cdr3_nt: TGTGCCAGCAGCCCCAATAGCCATGAGCAGTTCTTC
cdr3_aa: CASSPNSHEQFF

clone_size: -
j_call: TRBJ2-1
d_call: TRBD2
v_call: TRBV6-1
cdr3_nt: TGTGCCAGCAGGGTGGGACTAGCGGAGCAGCAGTTCTTC
cdr3_aa: CASRVGLAEQQFF

clone_size: medium-sized
j_call: TRBJ1-4
d_call: -
v_call: TRBV28
cdr3_nt: TGTGCCAGTAAAGGGTGGCGGTCAGGGATTGAAAAACTGTTTTTT
cdr3_aa: CASKGWRSGIEKLFF

clone_size: -
j_call: TRBJ2-7
d_call: TRBD1
v_call: TRBV5-1
cdr3_nt: TGCGCCAGCAGCTTGGCCGGGACAGGAGCTTACGAGCAGTACTTC
cdr3_aa: CASSLAGTGAYEQYF

clone_size: -
j_call: TRBJ2-3
d_call: TRBD2
v_call: TRBV5-4
cdr3_nt: TGTGCCAGCAGCTTGCAGATCGCGGGGGGGGCAGATACGCAGTATTTT
cdr3_aa: CASSLQIAGGADTQYF

clone_size: -
j_call: TRBJ2-3
d_call: TRBD2
v_call: TRBV2
cdr3_nt: TGTGCCAGCAGTGGTCTAGCGGGAAGAGGGTCAGATACGCAGTATTTT
cdr3_aa: CASSGLAGRGSDTQYF

clone_size: -
j_call: TRBJ2-7
d_call: TRBD2
v_call: TRBV7-2
cdr3_nt: TGTGCCAGCAGCTTAGATGCGGGAGGATCCTACGAGCAGTACTTC
cdr3_aa: CASSLDAGGSYEQYF

clone_size: -
j_call: TRBJ1-1
d_call: TRBD1
v_call: TRBV2
cdr3_nt: TGTGCCAGCAGGACGATCCGATCGGGGACAGGGGATGCGACTGAAGCTTTCTTT
cdr3_aa: CASRTIRSGTGDATEAFF

clone_size: -
j_call: TRBJ2-3
d_call: TRBD1
v_call: TRBV5-1
cdr3_nt: TGCGCCAGCAGCTTGCGGGACAGGGAGGGGACAGATACGCAGTATTTT
cdr3_aa: CASSLRDREGTDTQYF

clone_size: -
j_call: TRBJ1-5
d_call: TRBD1
v_call: TRBV2
cdr3_nt: TGTGCCAGCATTCCGGACAGGACGGGGTCCCAGCATTTT
cdr3_aa: CASIPDRTGSQHF

clone_size: once
j_call: TRBJ2-6
d_call: -
v_call: TRBV10-3
cdr3_nt: TGTGCCGCCTCGAACAGGGCTAGCTCTGGGGCCAACGTCCTGACTTTC
cdr3_aa: CAASNRASSGANVLTF

clone_size: -
j_call: TRBJ2-2
d_call: -
v_call: TRBV29-1
cdr3_nt: TGCAGCGTTGCAGGGCTTTCCTTCACCGGGGAGCTGTTTTTT
cdr3_aa: CSVAGLSFTGELFF